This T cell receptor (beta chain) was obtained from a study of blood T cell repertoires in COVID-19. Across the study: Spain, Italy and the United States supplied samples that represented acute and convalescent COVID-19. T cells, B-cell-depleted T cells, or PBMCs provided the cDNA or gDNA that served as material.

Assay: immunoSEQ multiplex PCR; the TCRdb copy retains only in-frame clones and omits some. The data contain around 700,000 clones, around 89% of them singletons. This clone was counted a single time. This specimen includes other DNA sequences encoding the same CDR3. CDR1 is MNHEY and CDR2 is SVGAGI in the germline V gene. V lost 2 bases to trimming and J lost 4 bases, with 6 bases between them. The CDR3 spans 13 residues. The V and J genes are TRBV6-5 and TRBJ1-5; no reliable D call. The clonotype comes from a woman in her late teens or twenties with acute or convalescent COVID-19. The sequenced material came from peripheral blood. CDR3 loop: CASSYGRNQPQHF. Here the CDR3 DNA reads TGTGCCAGCAGTTACGGTCGGAATCAGCCCCAGCATTTT.